These 32 T cell receptor beta chains originate from one sample sequenced in a study of blood T cell repertoires in COVID-19 (dated by TCRdb to about 2020). The library was produced with the immunoSEQ multiplex PCR assay. The source is immuneACCESS, and TCRdb retained only in-frame sequences with V and J called. Part of the clones is not carried over; for the studies checked, unresolved V genes explain less than half of this, and the remainder is unexplained. The sample table contains approximately 140,000 clones; only one count was recorded for about nine tenths of them. The ten largest account for 2% to 2.5% of the sample. Sequenced input: peripheral blood. Receptor source: a human donor in a cohort sampled during active COVID-19.

This rearrangement joins TRBV5-1 to TRBJ1-2, with D possibly TRBD1 on 6 matching bases. Germline V lookup: CDR1 SGHRS, CDR2 YFSETQ. Trimming removed 2 bases at V and 6 bases at J, with 20 bases between. The CDR3 covers 16 residues. This chain's CDR3 is CASSFYGTSKGDGYTF. The CDR3 DNA reads TGCGCCAGCAGCTTCTACGGGACATCTAAGGGGGATGGCTACACCTTC.

The chain joins TRBV4-3 to TRBJ1-6; the match to TRBD1 covers 7 bases. This CDR3 spans 16 amino acids. CDR1 and CDR2 (germline): LGHNA, YSLEER. The V and J ends lost 0 bases and 14 bases, in that order; junction bases with no gene match: 13. The chain's CDR3 is CASSQESGQARWTLHF. The CDR3 DNA reads as TGCGCCAGCAGCCAAGAATCTGGACAGGCCAGGTGGACCCTCCACTTT.

This clone appeared a single time. The rearrangement joins TRBV15 to TRBJ2-5; tentative D call: TRBD2 (5 bases). V lost 5 bases to trimming and J lost 1 base, with 11 bases between them. The CDR3 contains 14 residues. Germline V gene sequence: CDR1 LNHNV, CDR2 YYDKDF (reference sequence). The DNA of the CDR3 is TGTGCCACCAGCGGAAGAGGGTTCCAAGAGACCCAGTACTTC. Amino acid sequence: CATSGRGFQETQYF.

A word on this clone: Other DNA sequences in the sample encode the same CDR3. The genes are TRBV18 and TRBJ1-1; the D gene is possibly TRBD1 (5 bases). CDR1 and CDR2 (germline): KGHSH, LQKENI. V lost 3 bases and J 1 base, leaving 6 bases between the germline ends. The CDR3 consists of 13 residues. The CDR3 nucleotides are TGTGCCAGCTCACCCGGACAGAACACTGAAGCTTTCTTT. Protein: CASSPGQNTEAFF.

This chain connects TRBV6-5 to TRBJ1-6, with TRBD1 as a possible D gene (6 bases). The V gene's germline CDR1 is MNHEY and CDR2 SVGAGI. V was trimmed by 0 bases and J by 8 bases, leaving 11 bases between them. This CDR3 has 15 residues. As DNA, the CDR3 is TGTGCCAGCAGTTACTCAACAGGGCTCGATTCACCCCTCCACTTT. Translating gives CASSYSTGLDSPLHF.

In this sample, this clone turned up once. Here the CDR3 reads CSVVTGDQETQYF. In nucleotides, the CDR3 is TGCAGCGTTGTGACAGGGGATCAAGAGACCCAGTACTTC. This chain links TRBV29-1 with TRBJ2-5, with 8 bases matching TRBD1. The CDR3 is made up of 13 amino acids. The V gene end was trimmed by 4 bases and the J gene end by 2 bases; junction bases not matched to a gene: 3. Looked up from germline, CDR1 is SQVTM and CDR2 is ANQGSEA. The full variable domain, completed using reference TRBV29-1 and TRBJ2-5, is SAVISQKPSRDICQRGTSLTIQCQVDSQVTMMFWYRQQPGQSLTLIATANQGSEATYESGFVIDKFPISRPNLTFSTLTVSNMSPEDSSIYLCSVVTGDQETQYFGPGTRLLVL.

The J gene is TRBJ2-5, the V gene TRBV7-9, with D perhaps matching TRBD1 (6 bases). The J call is doubtful: the DNA matches TRBJ2-7 better. The CDR3 length is 17 residues. Germline CDR1 is SEHNR and CDR2 is FQNEAQ (reference sequence). The CDR3 DNA follows: TGTGCCAGCAGCTCAATCACGCCCACAGGGAAGGTACACGAGCAGTACTTC. Translating gives CASSSITPTGKVHEQYF.

The rearrangement links TRBV5-6 to TRBJ2-5, with 7 positions matching TRBD1. The CDR3 runs to 17 residues. The germline CDR1 and CDR2 sequences are SGHDT and YYEEEE. V shed 3 bases and J 3 bases; nucleotides not matched to a gene: 14. The CDR3: CASSSPMTGPTEETQYF. The CDR3 nucleotides are TGTGCCAGCAGCTCTCCTATGACAGGGCCAACCGAAGAGACCCAGTACTTC. The entire variable domain, with the rest obtained from reference TRBV5-6 and TRBJ2-5, is as follows: DAGVTQSPTHLIKTRGQQVTLRCSPKSGHDTVSWYQQALGQGPQFIFQYYEEEERQRGNFPDRFSGHQFPNYSSELNVNALLLGDSALYLCASSSPMTGPTEETQYFGPGTRLLVL.

CDR3 in DNA: TGCAGCGTTGTAAGGGACAGGATTACCAACAATGAGCAGTTCTTC. It encodes CSVVRDRITNNEQFF. The chain couples TRBV29-1 to TRBJ2-1; 8 bases are a match to TRBD1. With 4 bases clipped from V and 5 bases from J, the junction kept 10 bases outside the gene matches. The CDR3 loop spans 15 amino acids. Germline V CDR1 and CDR2: SQVTM, ANQGSEA.

The V and J genes are TRBV9 and TRBJ1-6; 8 nucleotides agree with TRBD1. V shed 3 bases, J shed 2 bases, and the junction held 7 bases outside the gene matches. Germline CDR1 reads SGDLS; CDR2 reads YYNGEE. This CDR3 is 17 amino acids long. CDR3 amino acids: CASSAPRGQAYNSPLHF. Written as DNA, the CDR3 is TGTGCCAGCAGCGCTCCCAGGGGGCAGGCCTATAATTCACCCCTCCACTTT.

In DNA form, the CDR3 reads TGTGCCAGCAGTGAGGGCCCCACAGATACGCAGTATTTT. It yields the protein CASSEGPTDTQYF. The V and J genes are TRBV6-1 and TRBJ2-3, with unresolved D. V dropped 3 bases and J dropped 2 bases, with 6 bases sitting between them. Germline V gene sequence: CDR1 MNHNS, CDR2 SASEGT. The CDR3 has 13 amino acids.

This chain uses TRBV18 with TRBJ1-5; 11 nucleotides agree with TRBD1. This CDR3 region has 14 residues. Germline assignment: CDR1 KGHSH and CDR2 LQKENI. Trimming took 3 bases from V and 5 from J; bases not matched to a gene: 0. In DNA form, the CDR3 reads TGTGCCAGCTCACCGGGACAGGGGGATCAGCCCCAGCATTTT. Residues: CASSPGQGDQPQHF.

The chain is built from TRBV14 and TRBJ2-1; 14 nucleotides line up with TRBD2. V dropped 0 bases and J dropped 15; count of bases not matched to a gene: 13. Germline CDR1 is SGHDN and CDR2 is FVKESK. There are 17 residues in the CDR3. CDR3 DNA: TGTGCCAGCAGCCAAGATAGGGGACTAGCGGGAGACTTAAGGCCGTTCTTC. Translated: CASSQDRGLAGDLRPFF.

The CDR3: CASKRAGGPGDTQYF. The CDR3 DNA is TGTGCCAGCAAACGGGCGGGAGGGCCCGGAGATACGCAGTATTTT. The V gene is TRBV28, the J gene TRBJ2-3; 9 nucleotides line up with TRBD2. Per the germline V gene, CDR1 is MDHEN and CDR2 is SYDVKM. The CDR3 consists of 15 residues. Trimming at V came to 7 bases and at J to 5 bases, leaving 10 bases not matched to a gene.

Note on this clone: The sample has other DNA sequences that encode this CDR3 too. The chain joins TRBV28 to TRBJ1-5; tentative D call: TRBD1 (5 bases). CDR1 MDHEN and CDR2 SYDVKM come from the germline V gene. CDR3 length equals 12 residues. With 2 bases removed from V and 7 bases from J, the gap between germline ends came to 6 bases. The CDR3 coding sequence is TGTGCCAGCAGTTTAGGGGGGCAGCCCCAGCATTTT. Its translation: CASSLGGQPQHF.

This chain joins TRBV19 and TRBJ2-2; 7 bases line up with TRBD2. This CDR3 has 15 residues. Germline V gives CDR1 LNHDA, CDR2 SQIVND (reference sequence). With V trimmed by 3 bases and J by 6 bases, 7 bases remained unmatched. The CDR3 DNA follows: TGTGCCAGTAGTATTGGACTAGGGTCAGCCGGGGAGCTGTTTTTT. Its translation is CASSIGLGSAGELFF. Together with reference TRBV19 and TRBJ2-2, the CDR3 gives the full variable domain: DGGITQSPKYLFRKEGQNVTLSCEQNLNHDAMYWYRQDPGQGLRLIYYSQIVNDFQKGDIAEGYSVSREKKESFPLTVTSAQKNPTAFYLCASSIGLGSAGELFFGEGSRLTVL.

The chain links TRBV11-3 to TRBJ2-5, with TRBD1 identical over 10 bases. V shed 1 base and J 5 bases; nucleotides not matched to a gene: 10. Germline CDR1 and CDR2: SGHNT and YENEEA. The CDR3 covers 17 residues. The CDR3 sequence: CASSLGRGTGEKETQYF. In nucleotides, the CDR3 is TGTGCCAGCAGCTTAGGGCGGGGGACAGGGGAGAAGGAGACCCAGTACTTC.

The rearrangement links TRBV28 to TRBJ2-3; tentative D call: TRBD2 (6 bases). CDR1 is MDHEN, CDR2 SYDVKM, per germline. The ends were cut back, 4 bases at V and 11 bases at J, with 13 bases in the middle. The CDR3 extends over 12 amino acids. This CDR3 is CASSSGLSQQYF. DNA of the CDR3: TGTGCCAGCAGTTCGGGACTTTCACAGCAGTATTTT.

CDR3 sequence (DNA): TGTGCCAGCAGTCGCGACAGAAAGAACACTGAAGCTTTCTTT. Its protein is CASSRDRKNTEAFF. The rearrangement joins TRBV27 to TRBJ1-1, with D perhaps matching TRBD1 (5 bases). V dropped 5 bases and J dropped 1 base, with 11 bases sitting between them. The CDR3 runs 14 residues. The germline CDR1 and CDR2 sequences are MNHEY and SMNVEV (reference sequence).

This clone was recorded once. V usage is TRBV6-2 or TRBV6-3 and J usage is TRBJ2-3; D remains ambiguous. In germline, CDR1 is MNHEY, CDR2 SVGEGT. V shed 0 bases and J shed 4 bases, with 11 bases lying between them. CDR3 size: 15 residues. Here the CDR3 DNA reads TGTGCCAGCAGTTACTCGGGCAAGCCCCCAGATACGCAGTATTTT. This sequence encodes CASSYSGKPPDTQYF.

The chain couples TRBV7-8 to TRBJ2-7; maybe TRBD1 (6 bases). V was clipped by 1 base and J by 3 bases, with 10 bases between them. The V gene's germline CDR1 is SGHVS and CDR2 FQNEAQ. CDR3 size: 14 residues. As DNA, the CDR3 is TGTGCCAGCAGCTTAGGGACAGCGAACTACGAGCAGTACTTC. Its translation: CASSLGTANYEQYF. The full variable domain, completed using reference TRBV7-8 and TRBJ2-7, is GAGVSQSPRYKVAKRGQDVALRCDPISGHVSLFWYQQALGQGPEFLTYFQNEAQLDKSGLPSDRFFAERPEGSVSTLKIQRTQQEDSAVYLCASSLGTANYEQYFGPGTRLTVT.

The chain joins TRBV2 to TRBJ2-3; 7 nucleotides line up with TRBD1. The CDR3 covers 14 residues. Trimming at V came to 6 bases and at J to 4 bases, leaving 7 bases not matched to a gene. CDR1 is SNHLY, CDR2 FYNNEI, per germline. The CDR3 protein is CASRRRQGADTQYF. In DNA, the CDR3 is TGTGCCAGCAGAAGGAGACAGGGCGCAGATACGCAGTATTTT.

J is TRBJ2-4 and V is TRBV7-9; maybe TRBD2 (6 bases). Trimming removed 3 bases at V and 8 bases at J, with 20 bases between. Germline V CDR1 and CDR2: SEHNR, FQNEAQ (reference sequence). The length of the CDR3 is 16 residues. The chain's CDR3 is CASSFYGGFHSYIQYF. The CDR3 coding sequence is TGTGCCAGCAGCTTTTACGGAGGGTTCCACTCGTACATTCAGTACTTC.

This CDR3 is CASTTRLGYTF. The CDR3 nucleotides read TGTGCCAGCACAACGAGACTTGGCTACACCTTC. The rearrangement joins TRBV28 to TRBJ1-2; D gene uncertain. Trimming removed 7 bases from V and 7 bases from J, with 10 bases in between. Germline values: CDR1 MDHEN, CDR2 SYDVKM. This CDR3 has 11 residues.

This clone has only a few counts. Other DNA sequences of this sample code for an identical CDR3. The chain carries TRBV3-1 (or the pseudogene TRBV3-2) and TRBJ1-5; D may be TRBD1 (5 bases). The CDR3 spans 14 residues. Trimming left V 4 bases short and J 7 bases short, with 14 bases between. CDR1 and CDR2 (germline): LGHDT, YNNKEL (reference sequence). In DNA form, the CDR3 reads TGTGCCAGCAGCCTGAGGGGAGGGGACCAGCCCCAGCATTTT. Its translation is CASSLRGGDQPQHF.

This clone occurred once. V is TRBV29-1 and J is TRBJ1-3; D gene unclear. This CDR3 comprises 11 residues. CDR1 SQVTM and CDR2 ANQGSEA come from the germline V gene. Between the trimmed V and J ends, which lost 5 bases and 4 bases, there was a span of 6 bases. The chain's CDR3 is CSVLLGNTIYF. CDR3 bases: TGCAGCGTTCTCTTAGGAAACACCATATATTTT.

The chain recombines TRBV9 with TRBJ2-1; tentatively, D is TRBD2 (5 bases). Trimming stripped 3 bases from V and 0 bases from J, with 10 bases between. Germline loops: CDR1 SGDLS, CDR2 YYNGEE. The CDR3 consists of 15 residues. For the CDR3, the DNA is TGTGCCAGCAGCGCGACTGGGAGCTCCTACAATGAGCAGTTCTTC. Translating gives CASSATGSSYNEQFF. The full variable domain, rest sourced from reference TRBV9 and TRBJ2-1, is DSGVTQTPKHLITATGQRVTLRCSPRSGDLSVYWYQQSLDQGLQFLIQYYNGEERAKGNILERFSAQQFPDLHSELNLSSLELGDSALYFCASSATGSSYNEQFFGPGTRLTVL.

Written as DNA, the CDR3 is TGCGCCAGCAGCCAGGAGACAGGCAGCTCCTACGAGCAGTACTTC. This gives the protein CASSQETGSSYEQYF. The chain recombines TRBV4-1 with TRBJ2-7; TRBD1 might be the D (6 bases). Trimming removed 3 bases from V and 0 bases from J, with 12 bases in between. The CDR3 consists of 15 residues. Germline V gives CDR1 MGHRA, CDR2 YSYEKL.

V and J are TRBV19 and TRBJ2-7; 8 nucleotides line up with TRBD2. CDR1 LNHDA and CDR2 SQIVND come from the germline V gene (reference sequence). V trimming: 9 bases; J trimming: 2 bases; junction bases outside the gene matches: 12. CDR3 length equals 15 residues. The CDR3 sequence is CASRGERESTYEQYF. CDR3 DNA sequence: TGTGCCAGCCGAGGGGAGCGGGAGTCGACCTACGAGCAGTACTTC.

The chain is built from TRBV6-5 and TRBJ2-5, with 9 bases fitting TRBD2. The CDR3 runs 15 residues. Germline CDR1 and CDR2: MNHEY and SVGAGI. V was clipped by 2 bases and J by 7 bases; unmatched bases: 8. The CDR3 spells CASSYKVAGGGTQYF. The CDR3, as DNA: TGTGCCAGCAGTTACAAGGTTGCGGGAGGGGGGACCCAGTACTTC.

This clone was found once. The rearrangement links TRBV6-4 to TRBJ2-7; D not certain. The CDR3 extends over 15 amino acids. Trimming shortened V by 5 bases and J by 2 bases, and 16 bases separated the two germline ends. Germline V gives CDR1 MRHNA, CDR2 SNTAGT. CDR3 in amino acids: CASSRRTTTPYEQYF. The CDR3 bases are TGTGCCAGCAGTCGCCGTACTACGACCCCCTACGAGCAGTACTTC.

This sequence joins TRBV6-6 and TRBJ2-7; D is perhaps TRBD1 (6 bases). This CDR3 contains 13 residues. Trimming removed 8 bases at V and 2 bases at J, with 13 bases between. Germline values: CDR1 MNHNY, CDR2 SVGAGI (reference sequence). CDR3 coding DNA: TGTGCCAGCTGTCGAGGACAGCCCTACGAGCAGTACTTC. Translation gives CASCRGQPYEQYF.